The following is a T cell receptor beta chain sequence with its context. Its specificity is not known. The data are from a study of B cell selection in AIRE deficiency. Germline V lookup: CDR1 MNHEY, CDR2 SVGAGI. There are 15 residues in the CDR3. The ends lost 6 bases at V and 1 base at J; junction bases unmatched: 2. The assay was immunoSEQ multiplex PCR, and TCRdb's table has in-frame clones only and misses some. The sample has roughly 18,000 clones, roughly 91% seen once; the top ten hold over 0.8%. The study, taken as a whole, reports: Shorter CDR3s marked shared Treg sequences, biased toward few non-templated insertions.

Regulatory T cells were sorted as CD4+CD25hiCD127low/negative. The receptor was isolated from a human donor in good health. The sequencing sample was made of CD4+CD25+ Tregs sorted from PBMCs. This chain uses TRBV6-5 with TRBJ2-7; 14 bases match TRBD2. CDR3 sequence: CASRRLAGGSYEQYF. CDR3 bases: TGTGCCAGCAGAAGACTAGCGGGAGGGTCCTACGAGCAGTACTTC.